This T cell receptor beta chain stems from a study of blood T cell repertoires in COVID-19. Profiled with immunoSEQ multiplex PCR; TCRdb holds only in-frame clones, not every one. The sample lists roughly 350,000 clones, roughly 90% occurring once. From germline, CDR1 is LNHDA and CDR2 SQIVND (reference sequence). Trimming left V 6 bases short and J 5 bases short, with 13 bases between. This CDR3 comprises 13 residues. Cohort assignment relied on participant-reported clinical history. The study counted Cohort 3 donors as recovered given two negative PCRs, clearance, or symptom resolution. The chain carries TRBV19 and TRBJ2-5; TRBD2 is a possible D gene (6 bases). This receptor was taken from a woman in her 30s who had recovered from COVID-19. Sequencing used PBMCs or T cells enriched from blood (not recorded which). The CDR3 coding sequence is TGTGCCAGTAGAGCAGGAGGGCCCGAGACCCAGTACTTC. This gives the protein CASRAGGPETQYF.